A single sample is the source of the 20 T cell receptor beta chains below, sequenced in a study of shared clonotypes between healthy human individuals. Assay used: immunoSEQ multiplex PCR; TCRdb lists only in-frame clones, some missing. The sample includes millions of clones, roughly 92% of them seen just once. The sequenced material came from naive CD4+ T cells sorted from blood. Regarding subset: CD45RA+ positively selected. These TCRs come from a man younger than 35 in good health.

V and J are TRBV6-6 and TRBJ2-7; D is possibly TRBD1 (6 bases). This CDR3 comprises 14 residues. With 5 bases removed from V and 2 bases from J, the gap between germline ends came to 13 bases. CDR1 is MNHNY, CDR2 SVGAGI, per germline (reference sequence). CDR3 sequence reads: CASSPGTYPYEQYF. The CDR3 coding sequence is TGTGCCAGCAGTCCCGGGACATACCCCTACGAGCAGTACTTC.

This clone showed up just once. CDR3 sequence: CASSEAASGSTDTQYF. The CDR3 DNA reads TGTGCCAGCAGTGAAGCGGCTAGCGGTAGCACAGATACGCAGTATTTT. The J gene is TRBJ2-3, the V gene TRBV6-1; 7 bases agree with TRBD2. CDR1 is MNHNS and CDR2 is SASEGT in the germline V gene. The V segment lost 0 bases and the J segment 0 bases; nucleotides outside the gene matches: 3. The CDR3 extends over 16 amino acids.

This chain links TRBV7-2 with TRBJ2-2; TRBD2 is a possible D gene (6 bases). CDR3 length: 15 residues. Germline V gives CDR1 SGHTA, CDR2 FQGNSA. Trimming removed 6 bases at V and 3 bases at J, with 14 bases between. The CDR3 is CASSGTSSYTGELFF. In DNA, the CDR3 is TGTGCCAGCAGTGGTACTAGCAGCTACACCGGGGAGCTGTTTTTT.

The V call is TRBV4-3, the J call TRBJ2-7, with D maybe TRBD2 (6 bases). V was trimmed by 1 base and J by 2 bases, leaving 12 bases between them. CDR1 is LGHNA and CDR2 is YSLEER in the germline V gene. The CDR3 loop spans 15 amino acids. CDR3 sequence reads: CASSQGYGGTYEQYF. DNA of the CDR3: TGCGCCAGCAGCCAAGGCTACGGAGGGACCTACGAGCAGTACTTC.

V is TRBV30 and J is TRBJ2-2; a weak D match, TRBD1 (6 bases). This CDR3 is built from 16 residues. V was shortened by 5 bases and J by 0 bases, with 16 bases between the two germline ends. Germline-derived CDR1 and CDR2 are GTSNPN and SVGIG (reference sequence). CDR3 in DNA: TGTGCCTGGGCGGGTCAGGGGCTCTCGAACACCGGGGAGCTGTTTTTT. This gives the protein CAWAGQGLSNTGELFF.

Notes on this clone: Other DNA sequences within the sample encode an identical CDR3. The gene calls are TRBV19 and TRBJ2-3; D unclear. V was trimmed by 1 base and J by 5 bases, leaving 1 base between them. This CDR3 spans 11 amino acids. Germline loops: CDR1 LNHDA, CDR2 SQIVND (reference sequence). The CDR3 protein is CASSIGDTQYF. CDR3 DNA: TGTGCCAGTAGTATAGGAGATACGCAGTATTTT.

In regard to this clone: This same CDR3 is encoded by further DNA sequences in the sample. The chain recombines TRBV6-5 with TRBJ1-3; D unclear. Between the trimmed V and J ends, which lost 4 bases and 4 bases, there was a span of 5 bases. Germline values: CDR1 MNHEY, CDR2 SVGAGI. The CDR3 runs 12 residues. The CDR3 loop is CASSSPGNTIYF. CDR3 DNA: TGTGCCAGCAGTTCCCCGGGAAACACCATATATTTT.

The chain combines TRBV5-5 with TRBJ2-3; possibly TRBD1 for D (6 bases). Deletions cut 4 bases from V and 2 bases from J, with 11 bases between. The germline V gene has CDR1 SGHKS and CDR2 YYEKEE (reference sequence). The CDR3 covers 14 residues. CDR3 bases: TGTGCCAGCAGCCTGACAGGTTCCACAGATACGCAGTATTTT. Its translation: CASSLTGSTDTQYF.

This clone was seen a few times. The chain has TRBV27 and TRBJ1-1, with no clear D. V gave up 2 bases and J gave up 3 bases, with 22 bases separating them. Germline V gene sequence: CDR1 MNHEY, CDR2 SMNVEV (reference sequence). The CDR3 runs to 18 residues. CDR3 residues: CASSLIGPDGQRDTEAFF. For the CDR3, the DNA is TGTGCCAGCAGTTTAATAGGTCCCGATGGTCAGAGGGACACTGAAGCTTTCTTT.

The J gene is TRBJ2-5, the V gene TRBV7-8; D gene ambiguous. In germline, CDR1 is SGHVS, CDR2 FQNEAQ. Trimming cost V 2 bases and J 2 bases, with 12 bases left between them. The CDR3 length is 15 residues. CDR3 coding DNA: TGTGCCAGCAGCTTAAGTCTCAGTCTACAAGAGACCCAGTACTTC. It yields the protein CASSLSLSLQETQYF.

The chain carries TRBV11-2 and TRBJ1-2; no firm D call. The germline gives CDR1 SGHAT, CDR2 FQNNGV. The CDR3 runs 12 residues. V gave up 5 bases and J gave up 5 bases, with 9 bases separating them. The CDR3 here is CASSREIYGYTF. CDR3 DNA sequence: TGTGCCAGCAGCCGTGAAATATATGGCTACACCTTC.

The chain couples TRBV6-1 to TRBJ2-1; 9 nucleotides match TRBD1. CDR1 and CDR2 (germline): MNHNS, SASEGT. V lost 4 bases to trimming and J lost 16 bases; unmatched junction nucleotides: 14. The CDR3 totals 14 residues. The CDR3 sequence is CASSAHHTGTGFFF. In nucleotides, the CDR3 is TGTGCCAGCAGTGCCCACCACACCGGGACAGGGTTCTTCTTC.

The genes are TRBV5-4 and TRBJ2-1; 8 bases map to TRBD2. V dropped 4 bases and J dropped 3; count of bases not matched to a gene: 6. The CDR3 covers 15 residues. The germline V gene encodes CDR1 SGHNT and CDR2 YYREEE (reference sequence). Here the CDR3 DNA reads TGTGCCAGCAGCCAGATTAGCGGGGACTACAATGAGCAGTTCTTC. Encoded protein: CASSQISGDYNEQFF.

Turning to this clone: The sample contains more than one DNA sequence encoding this CDR3. This sequence joins TRBV19 and TRBJ2-2; 7 bases match TRBD1. There are 15 residues in the CDR3. Germline loops: CDR1 LNHDA, CDR2 SQIVND (reference sequence). V gave up 4 bases and J gave up 1 base; unmatched junction bases: 3. The CDR3 protein is CASSTRQGNTGELFF. The CDR3 DNA follows: TGTGCCAGTAGTACTAGACAGGGGAACACCGGGGAGCTGTTTTTT.

This clone was counted a few times. The gene calls are TRBV10-2 and TRBJ2-1; 8 nucleotides match TRBD2. The ends lost 8 bases at V and 5 bases at J; junction bases unmatched: 8. Germline lookup yields CDR1 WSHSY and CDR2 SAAADI. This CDR3 spans 14 amino acids. CDR3 residues: CASFKDSGNNEQFF. The CDR3 DNA sequence: TGCGCCAGCTTCAAAGATAGCGGGAACAATGAGCAGTTCTTC.

V is TRBV10-3 and J is TRBJ2-3, with D possibly TRBD2 on 5 matching bases. V was cut by 5 bases and J by 2 bases, with 11 bases left in between. Per germline, CDR1 ENHRY and CDR2 SYGVKD. There are 14 residues in the CDR3. The CDR3 coding sequence is TGTGCCATCAGTCTTGGAGGCGACACAGATACGCAGTATTTT. Amino acids: CAISLGGDTDTQYF.

For this clone: The identical CDR3 is also encoded by other nucleotide sequences in the sample. This chain joins TRBV7-2 and TRBJ1-2, with 9 nucleotides matching TRBD1. The V gene's germline CDR1 is SGHTA and CDR2 FQGNSA. The CDR3 spans 15 residues. V gave up 1 base and J gave up 5 bases; unmatched junction bases: 5. The DNA for the CDR3 is TGTGCCAGCAGCTTAGGGACAGGGGTTGGATATGGCTACACCTTC. Residues: CASSLGTGVGYGYTF. Variable domain in full (rest from reference TRBV7-2 and TRBJ1-2): GAGVSQSPSNKVTEKGKDVELRCDPISGHTALYWYRQSLGQGLEFLIYFQGNSAPDKSGLPSDRFSAERTGGSVSTLTIQRTQQEDSAVYLCASSLGTGVGYGYTFGSGTRLTVV.

The rearrangement joins TRBV5-1 to TRBJ2-1; 11 nucleotides agree with TRBD2. Germline assignment: CDR1 SGHRS and CDR2 YFSETQ. The CDR3 has 16 amino acids. V trimming: 0 bases; J trimming: 6 bases; junction bases outside the gene matches: 5. CDR3 protein: CASSLDLAGGPNEQFF. CDR3 in DNA: TGCGCCAGCAGCTTGGATCTAGCGGGAGGACCCAATGAGCAGTTCTTC.

This clone was recorded a few times. The chain has TRBV7-9 and TRBJ1-1; 9 bases fit TRBD1. The junction had 9 bases not matched to a gene; V was cut back by 5 bases and J by 5 bases. The CDR3 sequence is 15 residues long. Germline values: CDR1 SEHNR, CDR2 FQNEAQ (reference sequence). The CDR3 spells CASSTNPGQGTEAFF. In DNA, the CDR3 is TGTGCCAGCAGCACCAACCCCGGACAGGGGACTGAAGCTTTCTTT.

The V gene is TRBV2, the J gene TRBJ2-3, with 10 bases fitting TRBD2. Germline V gene sequence: CDR1 SNHLY, CDR2 FYNNEI. The CDR3 totals 14 residues. V shed 8 bases, J shed 2 bases, and the junction held 4 bases outside the gene matches. The CDR3 loop is CASQAGGTTDTQYF. DNA of the CDR3: TGTGCCAGCCAAGCGGGGGGGACCACAGATACGCAGTATTTT.